The T cell receptor (beta chain) under discussion was sequenced for a study of CD8+ T cells in alopecia areata. General study points: Researchers reported that TCR sharing among patients proved less clear than in mice, possibly HLA-linked.

Deletions cut 2 bases from V and 1 base from J, with 14 bases between. CDR3 length equals 15 residues. The V gene's germline CDR1 is GTSNPN and CDR2 SVGIG (reference sequence). Treatment in this sample: oral pan-JAK inhibitor, 5-10 mg twice daily. Alopecia areata patients provided lesional scalp punch biopsies and peripheral blood. This clone was detected a few times. The antigen is not known. RNA extraction and reverse transcription yielded cDNA as sequencing template. Clones were sequenced by immunoSEQ multiplex PCR, and TCRdb holds only the in-frame ones, with some missing. The profile shows 180,000 or so clones, approximately 59% of them singletons.

The receptor was isolated from a human donor with alopecia areata. The chain carries TRBV30 and TRBJ2-5; D might be TRBD2 (7 bases). The sequenced sample was CD4+ T cells sorted from blood, obtained at approximately week 61, from a patient treated with tofacitinib. CDR3 region: CAWSLGGAFQETQYF. CDR3 bases: TGTGCCTGGAGTTTGGGGGGGGCCTTCCAAGAGACCCAGTACTTC.